The entry that follows covers one T cell receptor (beta chain) sequence. This sample stems from a study of T cell changes during pregnancy in multiple sclerosis. Clones were read by immunoSEQ multiplex PCR, and TCRdb kept only the in-frame ones, dropping some. This sample has 40,000 to 50,000 clones, with 94% found just once. CDR3 length: 16 amino acids. Germline V lookup: CDR1 MNHEY, CDR2 SVGAGI. V was shortened by 3 bases and J by 5 bases, with 20 bases between the two germline ends. The sequenced sample was CD8+ T cells from peripheral blood mononuclear cells, obtained in the first trimester of pregnancy. The origin of this receptor is a female donor with multiple sclerosis, enrolled in a pregnancy study. V is TRBV6-5 and J is TRBJ2-7; D is possibly TRBD1 (5 bases). The CDR3 loop reads CASSYLRASARDEQYF. Written as DNA, the CDR3 is TGTGCCAGCAGTTATCTTCGGGCCTCTGCCAGGGACGAGCAGTACTTC.